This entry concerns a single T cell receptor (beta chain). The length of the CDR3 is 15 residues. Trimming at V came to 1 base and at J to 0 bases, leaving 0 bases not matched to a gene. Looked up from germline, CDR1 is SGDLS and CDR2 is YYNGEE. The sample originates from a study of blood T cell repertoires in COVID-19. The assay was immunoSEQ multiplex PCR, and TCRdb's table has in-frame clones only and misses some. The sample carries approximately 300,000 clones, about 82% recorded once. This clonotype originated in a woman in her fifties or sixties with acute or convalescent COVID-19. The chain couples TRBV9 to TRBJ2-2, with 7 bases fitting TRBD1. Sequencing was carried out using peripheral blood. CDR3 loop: CASSVQGANTGELFF. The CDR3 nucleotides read TGTGCCAGCAGCGTACAGGGGGCGAACACCGGGGAGCTGTTTTTT.